Below are 24 T cell receptor beta chains sequenced from a single sample in a study of shared clonotypes between healthy human individuals (dated by TCRdb to 2019 to 2021). The library relied on the immunoSEQ multiplex PCR assay. The table was pulled from immuneACCESS by TCRdb, which kept in-frame rearrangements only. Such tables lose some clones; where checked, under half of the loss comes from unresolved V genes, and the rest has no known cause. The sample table shows more than 2,000,000 clones, and 85% to 95% are seen once. Of the sample, around 0.4% falls within the top ten clones. Sequenced sample: naive CD4+ T cells from PBMCs. The label giving this sample's cell subset or site can be read as: CD45RA+ positively selected. These receptors were taken from a man aged 18 to 35 in good health. Some clones in this sample may be carry-over from other donors' samples.

This sequence joins TRBV6-5 and TRBJ2-7; 9 nucleotides match TRBD2. The CDR3 length is 15 residues. Germline values: CDR1 MNHEY, CDR2 SVGAGI. Unmatched junction bases numbered 5, after V lost 0 bases and J lost 5 bases. CDR3 nucleotide sequence: TGTGCCAGCAGTTACTCGAAGCGGGGGGTGGACGAGCAGTACTTC. It specifies CASSYSKRGVDEQYF.

The V and J genes are TRBV7-9 and TRBJ2-1, with TRBD2 matching over 9 bases. Losses at the gene ends were 4 bases for V and 6 bases for J; bases not matched to a gene: 13. Germline V gives CDR1 SEHNR, CDR2 FQNEAQ (reference sequence). The CDR3 is 17 residues long. CDR3 DNA sequence: TGTGCCAGCAGCTCCGCGGATCTAGCGGGATATGGCAATGAGCAGTTCTTC. Protein sequence: CASSSADLAGYGNEQFF.

The V and J genes are TRBV19 and TRBJ1-3; possibly TRBD1 for D (5 bases). V lost 6 bases, J lost 2 bases, and 17 bases lay in between. CDR3 length equals 16 residues. Germline lookup yields CDR1 LNHDA and CDR2 SQIVND (reference sequence). Here the CDR3 reads CASRSYPGNPGNTIYF. The CDR3 DNA reads TGTGCCAGTAGATCCTATCCAGGGAACCCTGGAAACACCATATATTTT.

The rearrangement links TRBV5-1 to TRBJ2-2, with D perhaps matching TRBD1 (6 bases). The ends were cut back, 7 bases at V and 4 bases at J, with 17 bases in the middle. The germline gives CDR1 SGHRS, CDR2 YFSETQ. The CDR3 extends over 15 amino acids. CDR3 sequence: CASSRDTLGTGELFF. The CDR3 nucleotides read TGCGCCAGCTCCAGGGACACCCTGGGCACCGGGGAGCTGTTTTTT.

This clone came up a few times. The rearrangement joins TRBV7-3 to TRBJ1-2; TRBD1 agrees at 7 bases. J lost 7 bases, V lost 5 bases, and 7 bases had no gene match. This CDR3 is 13 amino acids long. Germline V gene sequence: CDR1 SGHTA, CDR2 FQGTGA. The CDR3 spells CASSPNRGGGYTF. The CDR3 DNA reads as TGTGCCAGCAGCCCAAACAGGGGTGGTGGCTACACCTTC.

Remarks on this clone: Likely a read error: the CDR3 ends without its conserved phenylalanine or tryptophan. No DNA is shown, since the ends of the CDR3 on it are uncertain; the CDR3 is the one TCRdb lists. J is TRBJ2-3 and V is TRBV27; the D call TRBD1 from the table was never checked on the DNA. CDR1 and CDR2 from the germline V gene are MNHEY and SMNVEV (reference sequence). The CDR3 is 13 residues long, counting both termini. The CDR3 spells CASLGPRDRAPST.

J is TRBJ2-7 and V is TRBV14; 11 bases fit TRBD2. Germline loops: CDR1 SGHDN, CDR2 FVKESK. The CDR3 is 14 residues long. V was clipped by 4 bases and J by 6 bases; unmatched bases: 5. The CDR3 DNA is TGTGCCAGCAGCCGACTAGCGGGAAAGGTCGAGCAGTACTTC. Protein sequence: CASSRLAGKVEQYF.

The chain recombines TRBV27 with TRBJ1-1, with D unresolved. This CDR3 comprises 13 residues. V was pared by 4 bases and J by 10 bases, with 16 bases between. Germline CDR1 and CDR2: MNHEY and SMNVEV (reference sequence). The CDR3 spells CASSYRESMRAFF. The CDR3 region has the DNA TGTGCCAGCAGTTATAGGGAGTCAATGAGAGCTTTCTTT.

The chain employs TRBV7-9 and TRBJ2-7, with TRBD2 matching 8 bases. CDR3 length equals 15 residues. With 4 bases clipped from V and 2 bases from J, the junction kept 7 bases outside the gene matches. CDR1 is SEHNR and CDR2 is FQNEAQ in the germline V gene (reference sequence). CDR3 sequence reads: CASSYGLAETYEQYF. The CDR3 bases are TGTGCCAGCAGCTACGGACTAGCTGAAACCTACGAGCAGTACTTC.

The chain combines TRBV7-2 with TRBJ1-1; D may be TRBD1 (5 bases). Germline CDR1 SGHTA, CDR2 FQGNSA. The CDR3 has 13 residues. Trimming left V 3 bases short and J 10 bases short, with 15 bases between. The CDR3 DNA reads as TGTGCCAGCAGCTTCCGGCCTAGGGGCAGAGCTTTCTTT. It yields the protein CASSFRPRGRAFF.

V gene TRBV5-6 combines with J gene TRBJ1-2; TRBD1 agrees at 9 bases. V trimming: 1 base; J trimming: 8 bases; junction bases outside the gene matches: 6. CDR1 is SGHDT and CDR2 is YYEEEE in the germline V gene. The length of the CDR3 is 14 residues. The CDR3 region has the DNA TGTGCCAGCAGCTTGTCGGGGACAGGGCCAGGCTACACCTTC. It encodes CASSLSGTGPGYTF.

The chain links TRBV10-2 to TRBJ2-5; TRBD1 matches at 11 bases. The CDR3 loop spans 13 amino acids. V was pared by 10 bases and J by 3 bases, with 4 bases of the junction left unmatched. CDR1 is WSHSY, CDR2 SAAADI, per germline. The chain's CDR3 is CATRDRGEETQYF. The CDR3 DNA reads as TGCGCCACCCGGGACAGGGGGGAAGAGACCCAGTACTTC.

Remarks on this clone: The identical CDR3 is also encoded by other nucleotide sequences in the sample. V is TRBV20-1 and J is TRBJ1-1; D call uncertain. V lost 8 bases and J 4 bases, leaving 11 bases between the germline ends. The CDR3 is 11 residues long. Germline CDR1 reads DFQATT; CDR2 reads SNEGSKA (reference sequence). In nucleotides, the CDR3 is TGCAGTCCGTTACGGGGCACTGAAGCTTTCTTT. Its protein product is CSPLRGTEAFF.

V usage is TRBV7-9 and J usage is TRBJ2-7; 8 bases map to TRBD2. The CDR3 has 14 amino acids. Per germline, CDR1 SEHNR and CDR2 FQNEAQ (reference sequence). V was pared by 3 bases and J by 3 bases, with 4 bases of the junction left unmatched. CDR3 DNA sequence: TGTGCCAGCAGCTTTGGGACTAGGTTCTACGAGCAGTACTTC. The encoded protein is CASSFGTRFYEQYF.

The gene calls are TRBV11-2 and TRBJ1-6; no definite D call. CDR3 length equals 11 residues. The germline gives CDR1 SGHAT, CDR2 FQNNGV. Trimming cost V 3 bases and J 14 bases, with 8 bases left between them. Here the CDR3 reads CASSLEGSLHF. DNA of the CDR3: TGTGCCAGCAGCTTGGAAGGTTCCCTCCACTTT.

The chain combines TRBV6-5 with TRBJ1-4, with a possible D match to TRBD1 (5 bases). Germline V CDR1 and CDR2: MNHEY, SVGAGI. This CDR3 has 15 amino acids. With 4 bases removed from V and 4 bases from J, the gap between germline ends came to 13 bases. The CDR3 region is CASSSPRGGNEKLFF. As DNA, the CDR3 is TGTGCCAGCAGTTCCCCACGGGGCGGTAATGAAAAACTGTTTTTT.

This chain links TRBV6-1 with TRBJ1-2; D unclear. V lost 9 bases to trimming and J lost 5 bases, with 7 bases between them. The CDR3 consists of 10 residues. Germline CDR1 reads MNHNS; CDR2 reads SASEGT. The CDR3 DNA is TGTGCCAGTATAGGATATGGCTACACCTTC. Protein: CASIGYGYTF.

The rearrangement joins TRBV28 to TRBJ2-7, with D perhaps matching TRBD2 (5 bases). This CDR3 contains 12 residues. V gave up 7 bases and J gave up 3 bases, with 10 bases separating them. Germline V lookup: CDR1 MDHEN, CDR2 SYDVKM. CDR3 DNA sequence: TGTGCCAGCAACCGAGGGAACTACGAGCAGTACTTC. It is translated as CASNRGNYEQYF.

The chain has TRBV5-1 and TRBJ2-1, with a possible D match to TRBD1 (6 bases). Between the trimmed V and J ends, which lost 0 bases and 8 bases, there was a span of 12 bases. Germline V lookup: CDR1 SGHRS, CDR2 YFSETQ. CDR3 length: 14 residues. CDR3 nucleotides: TGCGCCAGCAGCTTGGCCGGGACAATGGATGAGCAGTTCTTC. Amino acid sequence: CASSLAGTMDEQFF.

The chain uses TRBV28 and TRBJ2-7; tentatively, D is TRBD2 (7 bases). In germline, CDR1 is MDHEN, CDR2 SYDVKM. The CDR3 has 12 residues. The V gene lost 9 bases and the J gene lost 3 bases, with 12 bases spanning the gap. The CDR3 is CASHREGYEQYF. The CDR3 DNA is TGTGCCAGTCACAGGGAGGGCTACGAGCAGTACTTC. Combining the CDR3 with reference TRBV28 and TRBJ2-7 gives the whole variable domain DVKVTQSSRYLVKRTGEKVFLECVQDMDHENMFWYRQDPGLGLRLIYFSYDVKMKEKGDIPEGYSVSREKKERFSLILESASTNQTSMYLCASHREGYEQYFGPGTRLTVT.

The chain links TRBV28 to TRBJ2-7, with unresolved D. Germline V gene data show CDR1 as MDHEN and CDR2 as SYDVKM. This CDR3 comprises 12 residues. Trimming shortened V by 2 bases and J by 3 bases, and 5 bases separated the two germline ends. DNA of the CDR3: TGTGCCAGCAGTTTAGTGGTCTACGAGCAGTACTTC. It specifies CASSLVVYEQYF.

This clone has a single count. This rearrangement joins TRBV5-6 to TRBJ1-5; D is uncertain. The CDR3 length is 16 residues. V lost 1 base and J lost 4, with 15 bases in between. From germline, CDR1 is SGHDT and CDR2 YYEEEE. The CDR3 spells CASSLKYGVGNQPQHF. The DNA of the CDR3 is TGTGCCAGCAGCTTGAAGTACGGGGTCGGGAATCAGCCCCAGCATTTT.

J is TRBJ2-7 and V is TRBV28, with unresolved D. In germline, CDR1 is MDHEN, CDR2 SYDVKM. CDR3 length: 15 amino acids. V was trimmed by 4 bases and J by 2 bases, leaving 15 bases between them. The CDR3 protein is CASSSFRTKPYEQYF. CDR3 DNA: TGTGCCAGCAGTTCCTTTCGGACGAAACCCTACGAGCAGTACTTC. The full variable domain, its missing parts supplied by reference TRBV28 and TRBJ2-7, is DVKVTQSSRYLVKRTGEKVFLECVQDMDHENMFWYRQDPGLGLRLIYFSYDVKMKEKGDIPEGYSVSREKKERFSLILESASTNQTSMYLCASSSFRTKPYEQYFGPGTRLTVT.

The chain joins TRBV4-2 to TRBJ2-7, with 8 bases fitting TRBD2. CDR3 length equals 18 residues. The germline V gene encodes CDR1 LGHNA and CDR2 YNFKEQ. The J segment lost 4 bases and the V segment lost 1 base, leaving 15 bases of the junction unmatched. CDR3 sequence: CASSQGSGGAARRYEQYF. Written as DNA, the CDR3 is TGTGCCAGCAGCCAAGGCAGCGGGGGCGCAGCGAGACGGTACGAGCAGTACTTC.